These 26 T cell receptor beta chains were sequenced from one sample in a study of OX40 agonist ivuxolimab in advanced cancers. Clones were read by immunoSEQ multiplex PCR, and TCRdb kept only the in-frame ones, dropping some. The table records 99,000 or so clones, roughly 94% of them present only once. The sequences come from CD4+ or CD8+ T cells sorted from blood, collected in a trial of the OX40 agonist ivuxolimab. These receptors were collected from an adult with an advanced solid tumor such as melanoma, head and neck, liver or kidney cancer.

The chain employs TRBV7-3 and TRBJ2-7; 7 bases map to TRBD2. V lost 5 bases to trimming and J lost 7 bases; unmatched junction nucleotides: 5. The CDR3 runs 12 residues. Germline CDR1 reads SGHTA; CDR2 reads FQGTGA. This chain's CDR3 is CASSLEAGEQYF. In nucleotides, the CDR3 is TGTGCCAGCAGCCTTGAAGCGGGGGAGCAGTACTTC.

This clone is a singleton in its sample. The chain combines TRBV10-2 with TRBJ2-7; 9 bases align to TRBD1. Germline CDR1 and CDR2: WSHSY and SAAADI. The V segment lost 6 bases and the J segment 1 base; nucleotides outside the gene matches: 10. The CDR3 is made up of 16 amino acids. CDR3 sequence: CASSGGVGTGSYEQYF. The CDR3 DNA reads as TGCGCCAGCAGCGGGGGTGTCGGGACAGGGTCCTACGAGCAGTACTTC.

The chain carries TRBV6-5 and TRBJ1-1; a weak D match, TRBD1 (5 bases). The germline V gene has CDR1 MNHEY and CDR2 SVGAGI. CDR3 length equals 13 residues. V was trimmed by 2 bases and J by 5 bases, leaving 9 bases between them. The CDR3 DNA is TGTGCCAGCAGTTACGCAGGGAGGACTGAAGCTTTCTTT. Amino acid sequence: CASSYAGRTEAFF.

DNA for the CDR3: TGTGCCAGCACATGGGGCAGCCCTAACTATGGCTACACCTTC. This gives the protein CASTWGSPNYGYTF. This rearrangement joins TRBV6-6 to TRBJ1-2, with D tentatively TRBD1 (5 bases). Trimming removed 7 bases from V and 0 bases from J, with 12 bases in between. Germline V gives CDR1 MNHNY, CDR2 SVGAGI (reference sequence). This CDR3 region has 14 residues.

Only one count was recorded for this clone. The genes are TRBV7-9 and TRBJ1-1, with TRBD1 matching over 10 bases. The CDR3 spans 16 residues. Losses at the gene ends were 3 bases for V and 4 bases for J; bases not matched to a gene: 8. Per germline, CDR1 SEHNR and CDR2 FQNEAQ (reference sequence). Written as DNA, the CDR3 is TGTGCCAGCAGCTTCCGACAGGGGGCAGGTGTCACTGAAGCTTTCTTT. It encodes CASSFRQGAGVTEAFF. Looking up the rest from reference TRBV7-9 and TRBJ1-1 gives the full variable domain: DTGVSQNPRHKITKRGQNVTFRCDPISEHNRLYWYRQTLGQGPEFLTYFQNEAQLEKSRLLSDRFSAERPKGSFSTLEIQRTEQGDSAMYLCASSFRQGAGVTEAFFGQGTRLTVV.

V is TRBV5-1 and J is TRBJ2-7, with a weak D call TRBD1 (7 bases). The V gene lost 9 bases and the J gene lost 7 bases, with 26 bases spanning the gap. There are 15 residues in the CDR3. The germline V gene has CDR1 SGHRS and CDR2 YFSETQ. CDR3 sequence: CATRDSGTASREQYF. The CDR3 DNA sequence: TGCGCCACGAGGGACTCCGGGACAGCGAGTCGGGAGCAGTACTTC.

The chain combines TRBV5-6 with TRBJ1-4, with D maybe TRBD1 (5 bases). Per the germline V gene, CDR1 is SGHDT and CDR2 is YYEEEE. The CDR3 length is 13 residues. V lost 4 bases to trimming and J lost 5 bases, with 9 bases between them. The CDR3 region has the DNA TGTGCCAGCAGCCTGAACAGGAATGAAAAACTGTTTTTT. Residues: CASSLNRNEKLFF. Full variable domain (remainder filled in from reference TRBV5-6 and TRBJ1-4): DAGVTQSPTHLIKTRGQQVTLRCSPKSGHDTVSWYQQALGQGPQFIFQYYEEEERQRGNFPDRFSGHQFPNYSSELNVNALLLGDSALYLCASSLNRNEKLFFGSGTQLSVL.

V gene TRBV2 combines with J gene TRBJ1-1; D unclear. Germline V gives CDR1 SNHLY, CDR2 FYNNEI. CDR3 size: 12 residues. V was cut by 4 bases and J by 7 bases, with 10 bases left in between. The CDR3 DNA reads as TGTGCCAGCAGTGGGGAGGAAAATGAAGCTTTCTTT. Its translation: CASSGEENEAFF. Based on the CDR3 plus reference TRBV2 and TRBJ1-1, the full variable domain is EPEVTQTPSHQVTQMGQEVILRCVPISNHLYFYWYRQILGQKVEFLVSFYNNEISEKSEIFDDQFSVERPDGSNFTLKIRSTKLEDSAMYFCASSGEENEAFFGQGTRLTVV.

This clone was counted once. The rearrangement uses TRBV2 and TRBJ1-2; 7 bases agree with TRBD1. V lost 3 bases, J lost 5 bases, and 9 bases stayed unmatched. Germline assignment: CDR1 SNHLY and CDR2 FYNNEI. This CDR3 has 15 residues. The CDR3 loop reads CASSEGYRGAYGYTF. CDR3 sequence (DNA): TGTGCCAGCAGTGAGGGTTACAGGGGTGCGTATGGCTACACCTTC.

This rearrangement joins TRBV11-2 to TRBJ1-2, with unresolved D. This CDR3 is 14 amino acids long. Germline lookup yields CDR1 SGHAT and CDR2 FQNNGV. V was cut by 1 base and J by 2 bases, with 8 bases left in between. CDR3 amino acids: CASSLVGFNYGYTF. CDR3 nucleotides: TGTGCCAGCAGCTTAGTAGGGTTCAACTATGGCTACACCTTC.

This clone came up once. The rearrangement uses TRBV18 and TRBJ2-2, with no clear D. The length of the CDR3 is 12 residues. Deletions cut 3 bases from V and 6 bases from J, with 5 bases between. Germline loops: CDR1 KGHSH, CDR2 LQKENI. CDR3 sequence reads: CASSPEAGELFF. Here the CDR3 DNA reads TGTGCCAGCTCACCGGAAGCCGGGGAGCTGTTTTTT.

This chain links TRBV9 with TRBJ1-2; a weak D match, TRBD1 (6 bases). Germline CDR1 is SGDLS and CDR2 is YYNGEE. This CDR3 contains 11 residues. The CDR3: CAEGQNYGYTF. The CDR3 region has the DNA TGTGCAGAAGGACAGAACTATGGCTACACCTTC.

The chain recombines TRBV2 with TRBJ1-2; TRBD1 might be the D (5 bases). In germline, CDR1 is SNHLY, CDR2 FYNNEI. The V gene lost 7 bases and the J gene lost 5 bases, with 11 bases spanning the gap. The CDR3 spans 12 residues. CDR3 amino acids: CASKAGIYGYTF. The DNA for the CDR3 is TGTGCCAGCAAGGCAGGGATTTATGGCTACACCTTC.

The V and J genes are TRBV5-1 and TRBJ2-5; D uncertain. In germline, CDR1 is SGHRS, CDR2 YFSETQ. This CDR3 contains 13 residues. Deletions cut 0 bases from V and 4 bases from J, with 7 bases between. In nucleotides, the CDR3 is TGCGCCAGCAGCTTGGAGGACCGAGAGACCCAGTACTTC. As protein: CASSLEDRETQYF.

The chain joins TRBV18 to TRBJ2-1, with 8 bases matching TRBD2. There are 15 residues in the CDR3. With 2 bases clipped from V and 8 bases from J, the junction kept 8 bases outside the gene matches. Germline values: CDR1 KGHSH, CDR2 LQKENI. CDR3 in DNA: TGTGCCAGCTCACCAGTTACCCCAGCGGGAGATGAGCAGTTCTTC. Translation: CASSPVTPAGDEQFF.

V usage is TRBV4-3 and J usage is TRBJ1-2; 9 bases are shared with TRBD1. The germline V gene encodes CDR1 LGHNA and CDR2 YSLEER. The ends lost 3 bases at V and 4 bases at J; junction bases unmatched: 9. This CDR3 has 16 residues. The CDR3 coding sequence is TGCGCCAGCAGCCAGGACAGGGGTAGTTTTTCCTATGGCTACACCTTC. Its protein is CASSQDRGSFSYGYTF.

This clone was detected a few times. The J gene is TRBJ1-1, the V gene TRBV7-9; possibly TRBD1 for D (5 bases). This CDR3 is 12 amino acids long. V gave up 5 bases and J gave up 9 bases, with 13 bases separating them. CDR1 SEHNR and CDR2 FQNEAQ come from the germline V gene (reference sequence). CDR3 region: CASSLTGTKAFF. CDR3 in DNA: TGTGCCAGCAGCCTCACCGGGACTAAAGCTTTCTTT. The full variable domain, with the rest looked up from reference TRBV7-9 and TRBJ1-1, is DTGVSQNPRHKITKRGQNVTFRCDPISEHNRLYWYRQTLGQGPEFLTYFQNEAQLEKSRLLSDRFSAERPKGSFSTLEIQRTEQGDSAMYLCASSLTGTKAFFGQGTRLTVV.

Note on this clone: The sample has other DNA sequences that encode this CDR3 too. The chain links TRBV19 to TRBJ2-7, with D maybe TRBD2 (6 bases). Trimming removed 5 bases from V and 2 bases from J, with 13 bases in between. The CDR3 is 14 amino acids. Germline CDR1 reads LNHDA; CDR2 reads SQIVND (reference sequence). In DNA, the CDR3 is TGTGCCAGTAGTTCCGCGGGGCTGCCCTACGAGCAGTACTTC. Residues: CASSSAGLPYEQYF.

V and J are TRBV2 and TRBJ2-5; D gene unclear. Germline V gene data show CDR1 as SNHLY and CDR2 as FYNNEI. The CDR3 has 13 residues. V lost 7 bases and J lost 1, with 10 bases in between. The CDR3 sequence is CASTRDIQETQYF. The CDR3 DNA is TGTGCCAGCACGCGAGATATCCAAGAGACCCAGTACTTC.

This sequence joins TRBV5-4 and TRBJ2-3; 10 nucleotides match TRBD2. CDR1 and CDR2 from the germline V gene are SGHNT and YYREEE (reference sequence). CDR3 size: 17 residues. Losses at the gene ends were 0 bases for V and 4 bases for J; bases not matched to a gene: 8. The chain's CDR3 is CASSLGSSGSRADTQYF. CDR3 nucleotide sequence: TGTGCCAGCAGCTTGGGTTCTAGCGGGAGTCGGGCAGATACGCAGTATTTT.

The chain combines TRBV29-1 with TRBJ2-7; no firm D call. The germline V gene encodes CDR1 SQVTM and CDR2 ANQGSEA. The CDR3 is 12 amino acids. Deletions cut 4 bases from V and 1 base from J, with 8 bases between. The CDR3 DNA is TGCAGCGTTGTTGTCAGGTCCTACGAGCAGTACTTC. It specifies CSVVVRSYEQYF.

This chain joins TRBV7-9 and TRBJ1-6; weak D call: TRBD1 (6 bases). Trimming stripped 0 bases from V and 7 bases from J, with 10 bases between. The CDR3 extends over 15 amino acids. The V gene's germline CDR1 is SEHNR and CDR2 FQNEAQ (reference sequence). The CDR3 DNA is TGTGCCAGCAGCTTAGCGGGGGGCACCAATTCACCCCTCCACTTT. This sequence encodes CASSLAGGTNSPLHF.

This chain uses TRBV9 with TRBJ2-3; D perhaps matches TRBD2 (6 bases). Trimming took off 0 bases at V and 5 bases at J, with 13 bases between the two ends. In germline, CDR1 is SGDLS, CDR2 YYNGEE. The length of the CDR3 is 15 residues. Here the CDR3 reads CASSVGAHGGDTQYF. The DNA for the CDR3 is TGTGCCAGCAGCGTAGGGGCCCACGGGGGAGATACGCAGTATTTT.

The V call is TRBV30, the J call TRBJ2-5, with D tentatively TRBD2 (6 bases). Germline CDR1 GTSNPN, CDR2 SVGIG (reference sequence). The CDR3 runs to 12 residues. V was shortened by 3 bases and J by 7 bases, with 12 bases between the two germline ends. The CDR3 bases are TGTGCCTGGAGCATTGCGGAGGGGACCCAGTACTTC. Translation gives CAWSIAEGTQYF.

This clone was seen more than once but under ten times. This chain connects TRBV7-9 to TRBJ1-5; D unclear. V shed 3 bases and J shed 4 bases, with 4 bases lying between them. CDR1 and CDR2 (germline): SEHNR, FQNEAQ (reference sequence). The CDR3 totals 12 residues. In nucleotides, the CDR3 is TGTGCCAGCAGCTTTACGAATCAGCCCCAGCATTTT. Translation gives CASSFTNQPQHF.

The V gene is TRBV7-9, the J gene TRBJ1-3; D not resolved. The CDR3 is 16 amino acids. Trimming shortened V by 4 bases and J by 0 bases, and 13 bases separated the two germline ends. Germline loops: CDR1 SEHNR, CDR2 FQNEAQ (reference sequence). The CDR3 reads CASSSQGRLSGNTIYF. The CDR3 nucleotides are TGTGCCAGCAGCTCTCAAGGTAGACTCTCTGGAAACACCATATATTTT.